The clone carrying this T cell receptor (beta chain) has a single count. The sample comes from a study of shared clonotypes between healthy human individuals. Profiled with immunoSEQ multiplex PCR; TCRdb holds only in-frame clones, not every one. Among roughly 2 million clones listed, 95% were seen once. Germline V gene lookup returns CDR1 KGHSH and CDR2 LQKENI. The CDR3 is made up of 14 amino acids. V lost 2 bases, J lost 5 bases, and 10 bases lay in between. This sequence originates from a man between 18 and 35 years old in good health. The specimen was naive CD4+ T cells sorted from blood. Documented subset: CD45RA+ positively selected. V gene TRBV18 combines with J gene TRBJ1-5; the D is unclear. The CDR3 sequence is CASSPGRSYQPQHF. CDR3 sequence (DNA): TGTGCCAGCTCACCAGGTAGGAGTTATCAGCCCCAGCATTTT.